The 2 T cell receptor beta chains below were found in one sample sequenced in a study of neoadjuvant anti-PD-1 for oral cavity cancer. Repertoires were generated with immunoSEQ multiplex PCR, while TCRdb's copy carries only in-frame clones and drops some. The sample lists under 85,000 clones, more than 80% occurring once. Here the sequenced sample was PBMCs, taken before nivolumab (anti-PD-1) treatment. These receptors were taken from a person between 40 and 80 years old with oral cavity squamous cell carcinoma.

This sequence joins TRBV30 and TRBJ1-5, with TRBD1 matching 9 bases. Germline V gene lookup returns CDR1 GTSNPN and CDR2 SVGIG (reference sequence). CDR3 length: 14 residues. The CDR3 spells CAYAQGASNQPQHF. The CDR3 DNA is TGTGCTTACGCACAGGGGGCGAGCAATCAGCCCCAGCATTTT.

The V and J genes are TRBV19 and TRBJ2-2; D is undetermined. The CDR3 runs 12 residues. Trimming took off 10 bases at V and 7 bases at J, with 13 bases between the two ends. CDR1 LNHDA and CDR2 SQIVND come from the germline V gene (reference sequence). CDR3 DNA: TGTGCCACCAACGAGGTGGGCGGGGAGCTGTTTTTT. It specifies CATNEVGGELFF.